This is a list of T cell receptor beta chains from one sample in a study of blood T cell repertoires in COVID-19. The method was immunoSEQ multiplex PCR; TCRdb's version includes in-frame clones alone and lacks a portion of them. The table has roughly 340,000 clones, roughly nine tenths seen once. Input material: PBMCs or T cells enriched from blood (not recorded which). The source of these receptors is a man younger than 35 who had recovered from COVID-19. CDR3s leave out the opening cysteine and the closing phenylalanine or tryptophan. A D gene is named only where the DNA matches it firmly.

j_call | v_call | d_call | cdr3_length | cdr3_aa
TRBJ1-5 | TRBV5-5 | NA | 13 | ASSTFGQIDQPQH
TRBJ2-7 | TRBV5-4 | TRBD2 | 11 | ASSPPLAGEQY
TRBJ2-7 | TRBV5-1 | NA | 11 | ASSLGTLYEQY
TRBJ1-1 | TRBV10-3 | TRBD1 | 11 | ATAGQMNTEAF
TRBJ2-1 | TRBV7-3 | TRBD1 | 12 | ASSLSVQGNEQF
TRBJ1-2 | TRBV4-3 | NA | 13 | ASSQGDTPNYGYT
TRBJ2-4 | TRBV5-4 | TRBD2 | 13 | ASSQAGGLVNIQY
TRBJ2-2 | TRBV3-1/TRBV3-2 | TRBD2 | 13 | ASRRLAGGTGELF
TRBJ1-2 | TRBV14 | NA | 13 | ASSPIQDGNYGYT
TRBJ2-5 | TRBV7-9 | NA | 13 | ASSSRGADQETQY
TRBJ1-4 | TRBV2 | NA | 10 | ASRGRNEKLF
TRBJ1-1 | TRBV3-1/TRBV3-2 | TRBD1 | 14 | ASSQPGTGVNTEAF
TRBJ2-7 | TRBV28 | NA | 10 | ASSPTKWEQY
TRBJ2-7 | TRBV18 | TRBD2 | 13 | ASSPPGLGAYEQY
TRBJ2-2 | TRBV10-2 | TRBD2 | 16 | ASTPGLAGVFNTGELF
TRBJ1-1 | TRBV18 | TRBD1 | 14 | ASSGDSHGQNTEAF
TRBJ2-1 | TRBV7-3 | NA | 14 | ASSPTPGTSYNEQF
TRBJ2-5 | TRBV6-5 | NA | 12 | ASRLSGGQETQY
TRBJ2-7 | TRBV25-1 | TRBD2 | 13 | ASSRGAGGPYEQY
TRBJ2-7 | TRBV6-5 | NA | 12 | ASSFADRSYEQY
TRBJ1-6 | TRBV3-1/TRBV3-2 | NA | 14 | ASSQEGVGPNSPLH
TRBJ2-7 | TRBV10-3 | NA | 11 | AIKVGEAYEQY
TRBJ2-2 | TRBV10-3 | NA | 14 | AIGRNGAAVTGELF
TRBJ2-7 | TRBV28 | NA | 11 | ASSLANRDGQY
TRBJ2-7 | TRBV5-1 | NA | 10 | ASSLTGVEQY
TRBJ2-1 | TRBV28 | TRBD1 | 11 | ASSLYPTGVKF
TRBJ1-6 | TRBV18 | TRBD1 | 16 | ASSLGTGRLSLNSPLH